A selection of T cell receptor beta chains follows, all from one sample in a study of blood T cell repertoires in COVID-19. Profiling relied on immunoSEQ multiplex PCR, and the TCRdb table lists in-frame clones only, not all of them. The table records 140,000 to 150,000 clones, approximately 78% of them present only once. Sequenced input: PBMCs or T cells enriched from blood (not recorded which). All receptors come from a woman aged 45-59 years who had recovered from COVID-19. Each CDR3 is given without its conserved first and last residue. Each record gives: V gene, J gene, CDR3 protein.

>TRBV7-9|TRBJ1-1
ASSSQGGTEAF
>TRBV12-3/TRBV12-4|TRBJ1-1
ASSPKDRDEAF
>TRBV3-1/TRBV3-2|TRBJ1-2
ASSQDMDSHRGYT
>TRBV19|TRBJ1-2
ASSIARGRFYGYT
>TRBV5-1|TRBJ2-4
ASSFRQGPTLAKNIQY
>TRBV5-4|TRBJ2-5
ASSSKEGSETQY
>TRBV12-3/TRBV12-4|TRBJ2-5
ASSFRTEETQY
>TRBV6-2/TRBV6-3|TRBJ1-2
ASSYRGALGYT
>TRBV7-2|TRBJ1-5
ASSGDAGVGQPQH
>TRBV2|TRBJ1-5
ASDPETGAQPQH
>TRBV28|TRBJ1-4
ASGDRTNEKLF
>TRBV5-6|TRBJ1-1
ASSLSGTAN
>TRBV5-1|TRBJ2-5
ASRKTGGEEETQY
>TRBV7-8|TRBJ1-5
ASSPRQVYSNQPQH
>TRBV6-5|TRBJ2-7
ASNEMRYEQY
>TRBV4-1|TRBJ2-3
ASGPGGASTDTQY
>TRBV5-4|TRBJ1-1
ASSWGTENTEAF
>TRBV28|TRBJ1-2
ASGQGGHYGYT
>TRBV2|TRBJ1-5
ASSREGTGLQPQH
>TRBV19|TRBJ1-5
ASTGQGRGQPQH
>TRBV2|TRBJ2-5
ASRNRDTIKETQY
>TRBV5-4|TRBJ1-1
ASSLPTGWNTEAF
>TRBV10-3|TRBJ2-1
AISGIATSGGAGLSYNEQF
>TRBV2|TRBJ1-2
ASSDEGRNYGYT
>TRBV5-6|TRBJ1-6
ASSPQGTYNSPLH
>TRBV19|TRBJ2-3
ASSITIAGGPDTTDTQY